The next 14 T cell receptor beta chains were all read from a single sample in a study of T cell responses to AZD1222 COVID-19 vaccine. Produced via immunoSEQ multiplex PCR; TCRdb's table is partial and in-frame only. The repertoire holds tens of thousands of clones, with over 75% as singletons. The source material was peripheral blood, sampled 28 days after the second AZD1222 dose. The source is an adult who received the AZD1222 COVID-19 vaccine.

This sequence joins TRBV24-1 and TRBJ1-2, with D uncertain. CDR1 is KGHDR, CDR2 SFDVKD, per germline. V lost 0 bases, J lost 7 bases, and 5 bases lay in between. The CDR3 covers 12 residues. The CDR3 nucleotides read TGTGCCACCAGTGATTTGACCATTGGCTACACCTTC. This sequence encodes CATSDLTIGYTF.

This clone is a singleton in its sample. The V and J genes are TRBV10-3 and TRBJ2-1, with 7 bases lining up with TRBD1. Trimming took 5 bases from V and 3 from J; bases not matched to a gene: 7. The CDR3 spans 15 residues. The germline gives CDR1 ENHRY, CDR2 SYGVKD. In DNA, the CDR3 is TGTGCCATCAGTCAATTAGGGACAGACTACAATGAGCAGTTCTTC. Its translation is CAISQLGTDYNEQFF.

The chain joins TRBV27 to TRBJ1-2, with 7 positions matching TRBD1. CDR1 and CDR2 (germline): MNHEY, SMNVEV (reference sequence). The CDR3 has 15 residues. Trimming cost V 3 bases and J 0 bases; bases outside gene matches: 4. CDR3 sequence (DNA): TGTGCCAGCAGTTTCGCGGACAGGCCTAACTATGGCTACACCTTC. This codes for CASSFADRPNYGYTF.

The genes are TRBV6-5 and TRBJ1-1, with D perhaps TRBD1 (5 bases). Germline CDR1 is MNHEY and CDR2 is SVGAGI. There are 14 residues in the CDR3. Deletions cut 7 bases from V and 3 bases from J, with 15 bases between. The CDR3 loop is CASTRDPTYTEAFF. CDR3 DNA: TGTGCCAGCACCCGGGACCCCACCTACACTGAAGCTTTCTTT.

A word on this clone: The sample contains more than one DNA sequence encoding this CDR3. The CDR3 coding sequence is TGTGCCAGCAGAATCGGGGGGTCTTCGCCCCTCCACTTT. This translates into CASRIGGSSPLHF. This chain uses TRBV27 with TRBJ1-6; a weak D match, TRBD1 (5 bases). The CDR3 extends over 13 amino acids. Germline CDR1 reads MNHEY; CDR2 reads SMNVEV (reference sequence). Trimming removed 6 bases from V and 13 bases from J, with 16 bases in between.

The chain is built from TRBV27 and TRBJ1-5, with 8 bases that match TRBD1. Looked up from germline, CDR1 is MNHEY and CDR2 is SMNVEV (reference sequence). This CDR3 contains 15 residues. The V segment lost 5 bases and the J segment 1 base; nucleotides outside the gene matches: 4. The CDR3 sequence is CASSLRTGSNQPQHF. CDR3 coding DNA: TGTGCCAGCAGTCTCCGGACAGGGAGCAATCAGCCCCAGCATTTT.

The chain combines TRBV19 with TRBJ2-6, with a possible D match to TRBD1 (7 bases). CDR3 length: 18 amino acids. The germline CDR1 and CDR2 sequences are LNHDA and SQIVND (reference sequence). Between the trimmed V and J ends, which lost 1 base and 0 bases, there was a span of 13 bases. The CDR3 coding sequence is TGTGCCAGTAGTATAGCCTCCAGGGGGGCCTCTGGGGCCAACGTCCTGACTTTC. This encodes CASSIASRGASGANVLTF.

This chain links TRBV6-4 with TRBJ2-1; TRBD1 matches 9 bases. CDR1 is MRHNA and CDR2 is SNTAGT in the germline V gene. V trimming: 6 bases; J trimming: 0 bases; junction bases outside the gene matches: 6. This CDR3 is built from 16 residues. CDR3 coding DNA: TGTGCCAGCAGAACCGGGACAGGGAGCTCCTACAATGAGCAGTTCTTC. It translates to CASRTGTGSSYNEQFF.

V gene TRBV4-2 combines with J gene TRBJ1-2, with 8 bases matching TRBD1. V was pared by 2 bases and J by 3 bases, with 5 bases of the junction left unmatched. CDR3 length equals 15 residues. Germline-derived CDR1 and CDR2 are LGHNA and YNFKEQ. The CDR3 protein is CASSQSTGGDYGYTF. The CDR3, as DNA: TGTGCCAGCAGCCAATCAACAGGGGGAGACTATGGCTACACCTTC.

This chain links TRBV9 with TRBJ1-6; unclear D gene. Germline V CDR1 and CDR2: SGDLS, YYNGEE. V lost 1 base and J 2 bases, leaving 16 bases between the germline ends. This CDR3 region has 18 residues. CDR3 sequence reads: CASSVTPAAATYNSPLHF. CDR3 bases: TGTGCCAGCAGCGTAACTCCAGCGGCAGCTACCTATAATTCACCCCTCCACTTT.

This chain uses TRBV5-8 with TRBJ2-5; D perhaps matches TRBD1 (6 bases). There are 12 residues in the CDR3. The V end lost 4 bases, the J end lost 10 bases, and 14 bases lay between the germline ends. Germline values: CDR1 SGHTS, CDR2 YDEGEE. The CDR3 region has the DNA TGTGCCAGCAGCCCTCGAGGGGGTGGCCAGTACTTC. It codes for CASSPRGGGQYF.

The V gene is TRBV6-5, the J gene TRBJ1-5, with 9 positions matching TRBD1. CDR1 and CDR2 (germline): MNHEY, SVGAGI. The CDR3 totals 15 residues. V lost 6 bases and J lost 4; bases outside the gene matches: 7. The CDR3 DNA reads as TGTGCCAGCAGAGTACAGGGGGCCATAAATCAGCCCCAGCATTTT. This translates into CASRVQGAINQPQHF.

The rearrangement uses TRBV6-5 and TRBJ1-5, with 9 bases lining up with TRBD1. The junction had 9 bases not matched to a gene; V was cut back by 5 bases and J by 7 bases. The germline V gene has CDR1 MNHEY and CDR2 SVGAGI. This CDR3 comprises 15 residues. In nucleotides, the CDR3 is TGTGCCAGCAGTAGGACAGGGGCGTTAAACCAGCCCCAGCATTTT. It yields the protein CASSRTGALNQPQHF.

V and J are TRBV10-3 and TRBJ2-7, with 9 bases identical to TRBD1. This CDR3 region has 15 residues. V shed 6 bases, J shed 3 bases, and the junction held 9 bases outside the gene matches. The V gene's germline CDR1 is ENHRY and CDR2 SYGVKD. The CDR3 here is CAISDSGTGFYEQYF. In DNA, the CDR3 is TGTGCCATCAGCGACTCCGGGACAGGGTTCTACGAGCAGTACTTC.